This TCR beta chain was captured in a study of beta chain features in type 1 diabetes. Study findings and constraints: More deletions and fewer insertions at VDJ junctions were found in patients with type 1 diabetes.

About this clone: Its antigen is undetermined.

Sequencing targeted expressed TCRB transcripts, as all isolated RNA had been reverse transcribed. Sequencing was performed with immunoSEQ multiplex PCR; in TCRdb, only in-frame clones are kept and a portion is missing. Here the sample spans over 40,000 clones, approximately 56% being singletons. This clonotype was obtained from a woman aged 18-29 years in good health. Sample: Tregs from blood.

CDR3 loop: CASSANREDTEAFF. CDR3 nucleotide sequence: TGTGCCAGCTCGGCGAACAGGGAAGACACTGAAGCTTTCTTT. The rearrangement uses TRBV18 and TRBJ1-1, with D tentatively TRBD1 (6 bases). V shed 6 bases and J shed 3 bases, with 14 bases lying between them. CDR1 KGHSH and CDR2 LQKENI come from the germline V gene. The CDR3 contains 14 residues. The full variable domain, completed using reference TRBV18 and TRBJ1-1, is NAGVMQNPRHLVRRRGQEARLRCSPMKGHSHVYWYRQLPEEGLKFMVYLQKENIIDESGMPKERFSAEFPKEGPSILRIQQVVRGDSAAYFCASSANREDTEAFFGQGTRLTVV.